The 15 T cell receptor beta chains below all came from one sample that was sequenced in a study of blood T cell repertoires in COVID-19. Clones were read by immunoSEQ multiplex PCR, and TCRdb kept only the in-frame ones, dropping some. Altogether 300,000 to 400,000 clones are present, around nine tenths being singletons, with the ten largest covering approximately 7.3%. The specimen sequenced was peripheral blood. The receptors here all came from a woman in her 70s with COVID-19, enrolled during active disease.

The V call is TRBV6-4, the J call TRBJ1-1; D is perhaps TRBD1 (6 bases). V lost 8 bases and J lost 1, with 11 bases in between. The germline gives CDR1 MRHNA, CDR2 SNTAGT. The CDR3 extends over 13 amino acids. The CDR3 is CASVGTPNTEAFF. The CDR3, as DNA: TGTGCCAGCGTCGGGACACCGAACACTGAAGCTTTCTTT.

The chain couples TRBV3-1 (or the pseudogene TRBV3-2) to TRBJ2-3; 15 bases align to TRBD2. V shed 8 bases and J 0 bases; nucleotides not matched to a gene: 12. Germline CDR1 LGHDT, CDR2 YNNKEL (reference sequence). CDR3 size: 19 residues. The CDR3 bases are TGTGCCAGCGGGTTATGGACTAGCGGGGGGGCTATCAGCACAGATACGCAGTATTTT. It translates to CASGLWTSGGAISTDTQYF.

About this clone: The junction shows a germline mismatch at one end, possibly a read error. This sequence joins TRBV12-5 and TRBJ2-5; D is possibly TRBD2 (5 bases). The CDR3 runs to 12 residues. Germline-derived CDR1 and CDR2 are LGHNT and FRNRAP. Here the CDR3 reads CASARLETPRDF. CDR3 in DNA: TGTGCTAGTGCCCGGCTCGAGACGCCGAGGGACTTC.

Here the CDR3 reads CASSGTGDQPQHF. CDR3 nucleotides: TGTGCCAGCAGTGGGACAGGGGATCAGCCCCAGCATTTT. V gene TRBV2 combines with J gene TRBJ1-5; 9 bases map to TRBD1. The V and J ends lost 4 bases and 5 bases, in that order; junction bases with no gene match: 0. The CDR3 is 13 residues long. Germline loops: CDR1 SNHLY, CDR2 FYNNEI.

The J gene is TRBJ1-4, the V gene TRBV7-7; tentative D call: TRBD1 (6 bases). V lost 5 bases and J 0 bases, leaving 10 bases between the germline ends. Germline assignment: CDR1 SSHAT and CDR2 FNYEAQ (reference sequence). The CDR3 is 15 amino acids. The DNA for the CDR3 is TGTGCCAGCAGCCGGACAGTTTCAACTAATGAAAAACTGTTTTTT. It is translated as CASSRTVSTNEKLFF.

The chain uses TRBV28 and TRBJ1-1; 9 bases fit TRBD1. CDR1 MDHEN and CDR2 SYDVKM come from the germline V gene. With V trimmed by 11 bases and J by 0 bases, 1 base remained unmatched. The CDR3 is 12 amino acids. CDR3 region: CAGQGLNTEAFF. CDR3 DNA: TGTGCCGGACAGGGGCTGAACACTGAAGCTTTCTTT.

The CDR3 bases are TGTGCCAGCCGAGCAGGGACAGGGGATAAGGGCTACACCTTC. It specifies CASRAGTGDKGYTF. V usage is TRBV27 and J usage is TRBJ1-2; 10 bases match TRBD1. The germline gives CDR1 MNHEY, CDR2 SMNVEV (reference sequence). The CDR3 contains 14 residues. Trimming at V came to 8 bases and at J to 8 bases, leaving 11 bases not matched to a gene.

The chain links TRBV5-1 to TRBJ1-6; 8 positions match TRBD1. Germline CDR1 is SGHRS and CDR2 is YFSETQ. The CDR3 totals 12 residues. With 4 bases clipped from V and 9 bases from J, the junction kept 0 bases outside the gene matches. CDR3 in amino acids: CASSGQGSPLHF. DNA for the CDR3: TGCGCCAGCAGCGGACAGGGTTCACCCCTCCACTTT.

The rearrangement joins TRBV7-2 to TRBJ1-2, with TRBD1 as a possible D gene (5 bases). Germline lookup yields CDR1 SGHTA and CDR2 FQGNSA. This CDR3 is built from 17 residues. The ends were cut back, 1 base at V and 2 bases at J, with 17 bases in the middle. The CDR3 DNA sequence: TGTGCCAGCAGCTTAGTGGGCGGGAGTGGGGCGAACTATGGCTACACCTTC. Protein sequence: CASSLVGGSGANYGYTF. The variable domain in full, with the rest retrieved from reference TRBV7-2 and TRBJ1-2, is GAGVSQSPSNKVTEKGKDVELRCDPISGHTALYWYRQSLGQGLEFLIYFQGNSAPDKSGLPSDRFSAERTGGSVSTLTIQRTQQEDSAVYLCASSLVGGSGANYGYTFGSGTRLTVV.

The rearrangement joins TRBV7-9 to TRBJ1-5; D is unresolved. The CDR3 loop spans 13 amino acids. Germline CDR1 is SEHNR and CDR2 is FQNEAQ (reference sequence). The V end lost 4 bases, the J end lost 4 bases, and 8 bases lay between the germline ends. This CDR3 is CASSSTYNQPQHF. In DNA form, the CDR3 reads TGTGCCAGCAGCTCCACCTATAATCAGCCCCAGCATTTT. Looking up the rest from reference TRBV7-9 and TRBJ1-5 gives the full variable domain: DTGVSQNPRHKITKRGQNVTFRCDPISEHNRLYWYRQTLGQGPEFLTYFQNEAQLEKSRLLSDRFSAERPKGSFSTLEIQRTEQGDSAMYLCASSSTYNQPQHFGDGTRLSIL.

The V and J genes are TRBV30 and TRBJ2-5, with 9 bases aligning to TRBD2. V lost 3 bases, J lost 4 bases, and 9 bases stayed unmatched. From germline, CDR1 is GTSNPN and CDR2 SVGIG (reference sequence). The CDR3 runs 15 residues. CDR3 nucleotide sequence: TGTGCCTGGAGCAAGGCGGGGGGGATTCGAGAGACCCAGTACTTC. Translation gives CAWSKAGGIRETQYF.

This chain joins TRBV21-1 and TRBJ1-5; the D call of TRBD1 is as the table states it, not checked on the DNA. TRBV21-1 has pseudogene status. The CDR3 has 16 amino acids. The CDR3 DNA follows: TGTGCCAGCACAAGACAGGGGACAGCTATGAATCAGCCCCAGCATTTT. Protein: CASTRQGTAMNQPQHF.

This clone occurred once. The rearrangement links TRBV18 to TRBJ2-2, with 9 bases fitting TRBD2. CDR1 and CDR2 from the germline V gene are KGHSH and LQKENI. V lost 1 base and J lost 4; bases outside the gene matches: 1. The CDR3 is made up of 15 amino acids. The CDR3 DNA sequence: TGTGCCAGCTCACCACTAGCGGGGGCCACCGGGGAGCTGTTTTTT. Protein: CASSPLAGATGELFF.

V and J are TRBV5-6 and TRBJ1-2; 8 nucleotides agree with TRBD1. The CDR3 runs 13 residues. V shed 2 bases, J shed 6 bases, and the junction held 3 bases outside the gene matches. Germline CDR1 is SGHDT and CDR2 is YYEEEE. CDR3 in amino acids: CASSFGQGDGYTF. CDR3 sequence (DNA): TGTGCCAGCAGCTTCGGACAGGGAGATGGCTACACCTTC.

This sequence joins TRBV27 and TRBJ1-2; 7 bases align to TRBD1. The germline CDR1 and CDR2 sequences are MNHEY and SMNVEV (reference sequence). The CDR3 is made up of 15 amino acids. Trimming took 4 bases from V and 0 from J; bases not matched to a gene: 5. CDR3: CASSSRQGPNYGYTF. CDR3 nucleotide sequence: TGTGCCAGCAGTTCTCGACAGGGACCTAACTATGGCTACACCTTC.